The source of this T cell receptor (beta chain) is a study of blood T cell repertoires in COVID-19. As for the study in general: Spain, Italy and the United States supplied samples that represented acute and convalescent COVID-19. Sample material is recorded as cDNA or gDNA derived from T cells, B-cell-depleted T cells, or PBMCs.

Authors' processing steps: Scientists estimated how many nucleated cells there were by amplifying reference gene primers. Sequenced by immunoSEQ multiplex PCR; TCRdb stores in-frame clones only, minus some. Clone size and V and J calls were adopted from that table, with D and trimming inferred from the DNA. Counted here are around 100,000 clones, roughly 92% occurring once; the ten biggest clones make up approximately 2%. Germline-derived CDR1 and CDR2 are MNHEY and SVGAGI. This CDR3 has 15 residues. V shed 6 bases, J shed 8 bases, and the junction held 11 bases outside the gene matches. The gene calls are TRBV6-5 and TRBJ1-4, with 8 nucleotides matching TRBD1. The clonotype originates from a man in his forties or fifties with active COVID-19. The specimen was peripheral blood. For the CDR3, the DNA is TGTGCCAGCAGGGAGGACAGGGAAGGAGGCGAAAAACTGTTTTTT. Its protein product is CASREDREGGEKLFF.